A selection of T cell receptor beta chains follows, all from one sample in a study of control samples from healthy donors and cancer patients. Assay: immunoSEQ multiplex PCR; the TCRdb copy retains only in-frame clones and omits some. The top ten clones hold 25% to 40% of a sample with 15,000 to 20,000 clones, roughly nine tenths of them seen once. Sequencing was carried out using PBMCs. The source is a man in his 60s with head and neck cancer. The CDR3 runs from the conserved cysteine through the conserved F or W. A D gene is named only where the DNA matches it firmly. Clone size is not always given. Where it is, it says once, few, many or a class for expanded clones.

CDR3 protein | CDR3 DNA | V gene | clone size | J gene | D gene
CATSSWTGDGGNTIYF | TGTGCCACCAGTTCGTGGACAGGGGACGGGGGAAACACCATATATTTT | TRBV24-1 | NA | TRBJ1-3 | TRBD1
CASSPESDSQETQYF | TGCGCCAGCAGCCCGGAGTCGGACAGTCAAGAGACCCAGTACTTC | TRBV4-1 | NA | TRBJ2-5 | NA
CASSLAQGPGGYTF | TGTGCCAGCAGCTTGGCCCAGGGGCCCGGGGGCTACACCTTC | TRBV5-6 | NA | TRBJ1-2 | NA
CAISGGAEDTQYF | TGTGCCATCAGCGGGGGGGCCGAAGATACGCAGTATTTT | TRBV10-3 | NA | TRBJ2-3 | TRBD2
CASSMTVSYEQYF | TGTGCCAGCAGTATGACAGTATCCTACGAGCAGTACTTC | TRBV7-2 | once | TRBJ2-7 | NA
CSAGDSEAFF | TGCAGCGCGGGGGACTCTGAAGCTTTCTTT | TRBV29-1 | NA | TRBJ1-1 | NA
CASSLTGGQETQYF | TGTGCCAGCAGTCTGACAGGCGGCCAAGAGACCCAGTACTTC | TRBV28 | once | TRBJ2-5 | NA
CASSLNSGTDTQYF | TGTGCCAGCAGCTTGAATTCCGGAACAGATACGCAGTATTTT | TRBV5-5 | NA | TRBJ2-3 | NA
CASSVGSTGGSTEAFF | TGTGCCAGCAGCGTAGGGTCCACAGGGGGCAGTACTGAAGCTTTCTTT | TRBV9 | NA | TRBJ1-1 | TRBD1
CASSAWGAHRSEDTQYF | TGTGCCAGTTCTGCATGGGGGGCGCATAGGTCAGAAGATACGCAGTATTTT | TRBV19 | NA | TRBJ2-3 | NA
CASSPEGFGYTF | TGTGCCAGCAGCCCCGAGGGGTTCGGCTACACCTTC | TRBV12-3/TRBV12-4 | NA | TRBJ1-2 | NA
CASSERPGASYEQYF | TGTGCCAGCAGTGAACGCCCCGGGGCGTCCTACGAGCAGTACTTC | TRBV2 | NA | TRBJ2-7 | NA
CASLEQSPTGELFF | TGTGCCAGCCTGGAACAGTCCCCCACCGGGGAGCTGTTTTTT | TRBV6-5 | NA | TRBJ2-2 | NA
CASSLLAFDNEQFF | TGTGCCAGCAGCTTGCTAGCGTTCGACAATGAGCAGTTCTTC | TRBV5-4 | NA | TRBJ2-1 | NA
CASSQAWGPGGYTF | TGTGCCAGCAGCCAAGCTTGGGGGCCCGGAGGCTACACCTTC | TRBV3-1/TRBV3-2 | NA | TRBJ1-2 | NA
CASNGQVNEKLFF | TGTGCCAGCAACGGACAGGTTAATGAAAAACTGTTTTTT | TRBV6-5 | NA | TRBJ1-4 | TRBD1
CASSYSRRDGYLGYTF | TGTGCCAGCAGTTACTCGAGACGGGACGGTTATTTAGGCTACACCTTC | TRBV6-5 | NA | TRBJ1-2 | NA
CASSPSSLTTRGQPQHF | TGCGCCAGCAGCCCCTCCTCCCTGACCACTCGGGGTCAGCCCCAGCATTTT | TRBV4-1 | NA | TRBJ1-5 | NA
CASGGGTYWGFTGELFF | TGTGCCAGCGGCGGGGGGACCTACTGGGGTTTTACCGGGGAGCTGTTTTTT | TRBV5-8 | few | TRBJ2-2 | TRBD2
CASSQERRGGLYEQYF | TGCGCCAGCAGCCAAGAACGGCGGGGAGGCCTTTACGAGCAGTACTTC | TRBV4-1 | NA | TRBJ2-7 | NA
CASSQRQGPGGDEQFF | TGTGCCAGCAGCCAACGACAGGGGCCAGGAGGAGATGAGCAGTTCTTC | TRBV11-3 | NA | TRBJ2-1 | TRBD1
CASSSPPGASGANVLTF | TGTGCCAGCAGCTCCCCCCCAGGTGCGTCTGGGGCCAACGTCCTGACTTTC | TRBV9 | NA | TRBJ2-6 | NA
CASSPDTPGTEAFF | TGTGCCAGCTCACCCGACACCCCGGGCACTGAAGCTTTCTTT | TRBV18 | NA | TRBJ1-1 | NA
CSVVRAPANTEAFF | TGCAGCGTTGTGCGGGCCCCAGCGAACACTGAAGCTTTCTTT | TRBV29-1 | NA | TRBJ1-1 | NA
CARRVNTEAFF | TGTGCCAGGCGAGTGAACACTGAAGCTTTCTTT | TRBV2 | NA | TRBJ1-1 | NA
CASSHPRGNQPQHF | TGTGCCAGCAGCCACCCAAGGGGGAATCAGCCCCAGCATTTT | TRBV14 | NA | TRBJ1-5 | NA
CASSSLQGTGELFF | TGTGCCAGCAGCTCCCTACAGGGCACCGGGGAGCTGTTTTTT | TRBV5-4 | NA | TRBJ2-2 | NA
CASTGQRNTEAFF | TGTGCCAGCACCGGACAGAGGAACACTGAAGCTTTCTTT | TRBV6-5 | NA | TRBJ1-1 | NA
CATSARGQETQYF | TGTGCCACCTCGGCGAGGGGGCAAGAGACCCAGTACTTC | TRBV15 | NA | TRBJ2-5 | NA